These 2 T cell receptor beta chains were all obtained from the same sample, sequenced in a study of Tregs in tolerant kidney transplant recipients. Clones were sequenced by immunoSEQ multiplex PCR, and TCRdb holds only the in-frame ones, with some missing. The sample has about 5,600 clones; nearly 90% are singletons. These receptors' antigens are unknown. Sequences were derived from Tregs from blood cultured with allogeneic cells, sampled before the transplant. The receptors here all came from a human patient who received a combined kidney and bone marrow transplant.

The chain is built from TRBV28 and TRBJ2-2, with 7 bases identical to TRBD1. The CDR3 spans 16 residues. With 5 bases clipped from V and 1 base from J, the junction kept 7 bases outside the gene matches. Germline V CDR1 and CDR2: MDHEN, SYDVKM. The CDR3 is CASSDRGQKNTGELFF. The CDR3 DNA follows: TGTGCCAGCAGTGATCGGGGACAGAAGAACACCGGGGAGCTGTTTTTT. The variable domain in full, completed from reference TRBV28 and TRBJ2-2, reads DVKVTQSSRYLVKRTGEKVFLECVQDMDHENMFWYRQDPGLGLRLIYFSYDVKMKEKGDIPEGYSVSREKKERFSLILESASTNQTSMYLCASSDRGQKNTGELFFGEGSRLTVL.

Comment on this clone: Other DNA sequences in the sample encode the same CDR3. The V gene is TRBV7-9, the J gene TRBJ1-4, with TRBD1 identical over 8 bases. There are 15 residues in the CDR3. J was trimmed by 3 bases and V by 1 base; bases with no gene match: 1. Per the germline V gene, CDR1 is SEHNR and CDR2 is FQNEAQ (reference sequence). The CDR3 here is CASSLVTGANEKLFF. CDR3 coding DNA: TGTGCCAGCAGCTTAGTGACAGGGGCTAATGAAAAACTGTTTTTT.